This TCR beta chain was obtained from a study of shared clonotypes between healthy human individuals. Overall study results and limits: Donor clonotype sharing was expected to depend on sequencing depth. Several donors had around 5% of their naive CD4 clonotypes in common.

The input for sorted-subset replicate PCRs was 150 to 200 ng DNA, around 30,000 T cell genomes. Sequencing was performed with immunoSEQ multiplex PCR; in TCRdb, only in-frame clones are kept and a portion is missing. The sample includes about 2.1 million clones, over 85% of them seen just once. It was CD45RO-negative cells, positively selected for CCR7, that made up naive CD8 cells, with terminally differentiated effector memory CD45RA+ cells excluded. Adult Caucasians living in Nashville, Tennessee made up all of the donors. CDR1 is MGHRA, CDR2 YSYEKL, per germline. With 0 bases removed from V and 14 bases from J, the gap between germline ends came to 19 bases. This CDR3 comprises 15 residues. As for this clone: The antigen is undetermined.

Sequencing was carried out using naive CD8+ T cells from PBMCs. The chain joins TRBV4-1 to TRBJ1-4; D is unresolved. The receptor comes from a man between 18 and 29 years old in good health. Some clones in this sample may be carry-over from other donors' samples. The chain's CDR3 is CASSQETFFAVDLFF. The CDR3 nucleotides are TGCGCCAGCAGCCAAGAAACTTTCTTCGCTGTAGACCTGTTTTTT.